Following are 13 T cell receptor beta chains from one sample sequenced in a study of CD8+CD57+ T cells in acquired aplastic anemia. TCR beta VDJ and CDR3 profiling used genomic DNA as template. TCRdb called the reads again in MiXCR, with one record for every CDR3 protein. The sample has some 200,000 distinct CDR3 sequences; roughly 33% are singletons. The specimen was sorted CD4+, CD8+, or CD8+CD57+ T cells (not recorded which) from PBMCs. These TCRs come from a human donor in good health, serving as a control.

In its sample, this clonotype was seen a few times. This chain joins TRBV7-3 and TRBJ1-1; D unresolved. Germline CDR1 and CDR2: SGHTA and FQGTGA. CDR3 size: 16 residues. V lost 1 base and J 0 bases, leaving 12 bases between the germline ends. CDR3 DNA sequence: TGTGCCAGCAGCTTAAGGCCGGTCGGGCTGAACACTGAAGCTTTCTTT. Translated: CASSLRPVGLNTEAFF.

This clonotype was detected many times. This chain connects TRBV2 to TRBJ1-1; TRBD1 matches 7 bases. The CDR3 runs 13 residues. In germline, CDR1 is SNHLY, CDR2 FYNNEI. The V segment lost 7 bases and the J segment 8 bases; nucleotides outside the gene matches: 10. Written as DNA, the CDR3 is TGTGCCAGCAAGGAGGGGGCGGTGACCGAAGCTTTCTTT. Encoded protein: CASKEGAVTEAFF. The complete variable domain, with remaining parts taken from reference TRBV2 and TRBJ1-1, reads EPEVTQTPSHQVTQMGQEVILRCVPISNHLYFYWYRQILGQKVEFLVSFYNNEISEKSEIFDDQFSVERPDGSNFTLKIRSTKLEDSAMYFCASKEGAVTEAFFGQGTRLTVV.

This clonotype was seen ten or more times. The genes are TRBV4-1 and TRBJ1-2; no definite D call. The CDR3 totals 13 residues. Trimming removed 1 base from V and 2 bases from J, with 5 bases in between. CDR1 is MGHRA, CDR2 YSYEKL, per germline. The CDR3 DNA reads TGCGCCAGCAGCCAAGTCCAGAACTATGGCTACACCTTC. This codes for CASSQVQNYGYTF.

This clonotype was counted between two and nine times. CDR3 nucleotides: TGTGCCAGCAGGCGGTACACTGAAGCTTTCTTT. The encoded protein is CASRRYTEAFF. V and J are TRBV3-1 and TRBJ1-1, with unresolved D. Trimming stripped 6 bases from V and 3 bases from J, with 5 bases between. From germline, CDR1 is LGHDT and CDR2 YNNKEL (reference sequence). The CDR3 is made up of 11 amino acids.

This clonotype was detected ten times or more. This chain uses TRBV6-4 with TRBJ1-2; weak D call: TRBD1 (5 bases). Trimming removed 0 bases at V and 7 bases at J, with 9 bases between. From germline, CDR1 is MRHNA and CDR2 SNTAGT. The CDR3 length is 13 residues. The CDR3, as DNA: TGTGCCAGCAGTGACTCCAGGACACGTGGCTACACCTTC. Residues: CASSDSRTRGYTF.

This clonotype turned up a few times. The chain couples TRBV7-2 to TRBJ1-2; D remains ambiguous. Trimming cost V 2 bases and J 5 bases, with 12 bases left between them. This CDR3 contains 14 residues. CDR1 and CDR2 from the germline V gene are SGHTA and FQGNSA. This chain's CDR3 is CASSLNRDLYGYTF. CDR3 DNA sequence: TGTGCCAGCAGCTTAAACCGAGACCTTTATGGCTACACCTTC.

The chain uses TRBV7-3 and TRBJ2-5, with TRBD2 identical over 12 bases. The CDR3 extends over 16 amino acids. The germline V gene encodes CDR1 SGHTA and CDR2 FQGTGA. V shed 2 bases and J 1 base; nucleotides not matched to a gene: 2. The DNA of the CDR3 is TGTGCCAGCAGCTTACGGACTAGCGGGGCCCAAGAGACCCAGTACTTC. Translated, it gives CASSLRTSGAQETQYF.

This clonotype was detected a few times. A much larger clone differs from this one at a single base, so this may be a read error. The V call is TRBV29-1, the J call TRBJ1-2, with a weak D call TRBD1 (5 bases). Trimming removed 4 bases at V and 4 bases at J, with 13 bases between. The CDR3 covers 13 residues. The germline V gene encodes CDR1 SQVTM and CDR2 ANQGSEA. The CDR3 reads CSVGNPGGYGYTF. As DNA, the CDR3 is TGCAGCGTTGGAAACCCGGGGGGCTATGGCTACACCTTC.

This clonotype was detected ten times or more. The V gene is TRBV5-1, the J gene TRBJ2-6; possibly TRBD2 for D (5 bases). CDR1 and CDR2 from the germline V gene are SGHRS and YFSETQ. With 0 bases removed from V and 2 bases from J, the gap between germline ends came to 21 bases. The CDR3 extends over 20 amino acids. The CDR3 reads CASSLAVLWGERTGANVLTF. In DNA form, the CDR3 reads TGCGCCAGCAGCTTGGCCGTTCTTTGGGGAGAAAGGACTGGGGCCAACGTCCTGACTTTC.

V is TRBV4-1 and J is TRBJ2-2; 14 bases align to TRBD2. The CDR3 spans 18 residues. V gave up 2 bases and J gave up 5 bases; unmatched junction bases: 7. CDR1 and CDR2 (germline): MGHRA, YSYEKL. CDR3 nucleotide sequence: TGCGCCAGCAGCCAAACTAGGACTAGCGGGAGGTGGACCGGGGAGCTGTTTTTT. This sequence encodes CASSQTRTSGRWTGELFF.

This chain links TRBV29-1 with TRBJ1-1, with a weak D call TRBD1 (5 bases). The germline V and J ends were trimmed by 7 bases and 4 bases, with 13 bases remaining between them. The CDR3 totals 12 residues. Looked up from germline, CDR1 is SQVTM and CDR2 is ANQGSEA. In nucleotides, the CDR3 is TGCAGCGGGGGGGGGGAGGGCACTGAAGCTTTCTTT. This encodes CSGGGEGTEAFF.

For this clonotype: At one boundary the junction diverges from the germline segment, which might be a read error. V usage is TRBV11-1 and J usage is TRBJ1-4; the D is unclear. This CDR3 comprises 16 residues. Germline values: CDR1 SGHAT, CDR2 FQDESV (reference sequence). As DNA, the CDR3 is TGTGCCAGCAGCTTAAGCTATAGCGGCGTCTCTGAAAAACCGTTTTTT. Residues: CASSLSYSGVSEKPFF.

The V gene is TRBV15, the J gene TRBJ1-2; 7 bases map to TRBD1. CDR3 size: 14 residues. Per the germline V gene, CDR1 is LNHNV and CDR2 is YYDKDF (reference sequence). V dropped 3 bases and J dropped 12; count of bases not matched to a gene: 13. The CDR3 loop is CATSSRQGLVPHTF. CDR3 nucleotides: TGTGCCACCAGCAGCAGACAGGGTTTAGTCCCGCACACCTTC.